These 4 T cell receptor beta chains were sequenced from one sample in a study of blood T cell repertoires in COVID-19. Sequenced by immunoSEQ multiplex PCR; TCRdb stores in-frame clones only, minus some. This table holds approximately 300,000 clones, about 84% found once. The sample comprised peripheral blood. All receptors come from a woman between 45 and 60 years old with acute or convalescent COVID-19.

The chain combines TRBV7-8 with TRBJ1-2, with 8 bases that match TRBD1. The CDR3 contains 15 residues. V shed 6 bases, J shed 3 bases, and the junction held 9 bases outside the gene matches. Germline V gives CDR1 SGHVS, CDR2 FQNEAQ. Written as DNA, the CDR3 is TGTGCCAGCAGTCCCATAACAGGGGGTGACTATGGCTACACCTTC. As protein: CASSPITGGDYGYTF.

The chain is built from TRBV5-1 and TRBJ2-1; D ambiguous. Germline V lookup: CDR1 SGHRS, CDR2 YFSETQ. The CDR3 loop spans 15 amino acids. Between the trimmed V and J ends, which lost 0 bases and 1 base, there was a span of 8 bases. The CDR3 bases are TGCGCCAGCAGCTTGGAAACTGGTTCCTACAATGAGCAGTTCTTC. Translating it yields CASSLETGSYNEQFF.

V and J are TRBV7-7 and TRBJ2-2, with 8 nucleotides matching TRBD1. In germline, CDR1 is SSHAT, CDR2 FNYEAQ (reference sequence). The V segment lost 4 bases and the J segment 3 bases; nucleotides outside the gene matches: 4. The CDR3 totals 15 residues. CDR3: CASSSGTGHTGELFF. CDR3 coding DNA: TGTGCCAGCAGCTCCGGGACAGGACACACCGGGGAGCTGTTTTTT.

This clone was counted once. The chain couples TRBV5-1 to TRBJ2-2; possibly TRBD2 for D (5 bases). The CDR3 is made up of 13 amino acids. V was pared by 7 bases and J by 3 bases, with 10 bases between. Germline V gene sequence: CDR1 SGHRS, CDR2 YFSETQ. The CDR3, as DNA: TGCGCCAGCCACCAGAGGGACACCGGGGAGCTGTTTTTT. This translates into CASHQRDTGELFF.